This T cell receptor beta chain was documented in a study of response to subunit inactivated influenza vaccine. One entry per CDR3 protein, called by TCRdb with MiXCR from the RT-PCR reads. The data show about 540,000 distinct CDR3 sequences, 20% to 25% seen once. V was trimmed by 5 bases and J by 0 bases, leaving 21 bases between them. The CDR3 is 18 amino acids. Germline CDR1 SGHRS, CDR2 YFSETQ. The same sample was also used in a study of T cells expressing NK-cell markers. That paper states: In generating TCR beta cDNA, 5'RACE template switching with UMIs was used.

The sequence came from a man aged 45-65 years who received an inactivated influenza vaccine. The sequenced sample was CD4+ T cells sorted from PBMCs, obtained 11 to 12 days after vaccination. The rearrangement joins TRBV5-1 to TRBJ2-1, with D tentatively TRBD1 (7 bases). The CDR3 nucleotides read TGCGCCAGCAGACCTTACTACAGGGGAGGAGGCTCCTACAATGAGCAGTTCTTC. Translation gives CASRPYYRGGGSYNEQFF.